A selection of T cell receptor beta chains follows, all from one sample in a study of T cell responses to AZD1222 COVID-19 vaccine. The protocol was immunoSEQ multiplex PCR, while the TCRdb copy is restricted to in-frame clones and leaves out a portion. The sample has 110,000 to 150,000 clones, 75% to 90% seen once. The source material was peripheral blood, sampled on day 0 of AZD1222 vaccination. These receptors all come from an adult in good health. The CDR3 runs from the conserved cysteine through the conserved F or W. Fields, in order: J gene, D gene, clone size, V gene, CDR3 protein, CDR3 DNA. The D gene is left open where the match is weak. Not all rows give a size; the values are once, few, many and, for expanded clones, a class.

j_call: TRBJ1-2
d_call: .
clone_size: .
v_call: TRBV2
cdr3_aa: CASSEQAVASHYGYTF
cdr3_nt: TGTGCCAGCAGTGAACAGGCAGTGGCCTCCCACTATGGCTACACCTTC

j_call: TRBJ2-7
d_call: .
clone_size: .
v_call: TRBV18
cdr3_aa: CASSPDSNYEQYF
cdr3_nt: TGTGCCAGCTCACCGGACAGCAACTACGAGCAGTACTTC

j_call: TRBJ2-5
d_call: TRBD1
clone_size: .
v_call: TRBV15
cdr3_aa: CATTWTGRATQYF
cdr3_nt: TGTGCCACCACTTGGACAGGGCGGGCGACCCAGTACTTC

j_call: TRBJ1-4
d_call: TRBD1
clone_size: .
v_call: TRBV5-1
cdr3_aa: CASSFPSGTGEEKLFF
cdr3_nt: TGCGCCAGCAGCTTTCCCTCCGGGACAGGGGAGGAGAAACTGTTTTTT

j_call: TRBJ2-3
d_call: .
clone_size: once
v_call: TRBV6-5
cdr3_aa: CASSYNQGWGTDTQYF
cdr3_nt: TGTGCCAGCAGTTACAACCAGGGTTGGGGCACAGATACGCAGTATTTT

j_call: TRBJ2-7
d_call: .
clone_size: .
v_call: TRBV12-3/TRBV12-4
cdr3_aa: CASSLGRYEQYF
cdr3_nt: TGTGCCAGCAGCTTAGGCCGCTACGAGCAGTACTTC

j_call: TRBJ1-6
d_call: TRBD1
clone_size: once
v_call: TRBV6-5
cdr3_aa: CASSPPGTGVSPLHF
cdr3_nt: TGTGCCAGCAGTCCCCCCGGGACAGGGGTATCACCCCTCCACTTT

j_call: TRBJ2-7
d_call: TRBD1
clone_size: .
v_call: TRBV9
cdr3_aa: CASSPPGGVNEQYF
cdr3_nt: TGTGCCAGCAGCCCCCCAGGGGGAGTAAACGAGCAGTACTTC

j_call: TRBJ2-7
d_call: TRBD1
clone_size: .
v_call: TRBV5-1
cdr3_aa: CASSFTRTGYEQYF
cdr3_nt: TGCGCCAGCAGCTTCACGCGGACAGGCTACGAGCAGTACTTC

j_call: TRBJ2-1
d_call: .
clone_size: .
v_call: TRBV7-6
cdr3_aa: CASSPGAGSTEQFF
cdr3_nt: TGTGCCAGCAGCCCTGGCGCGGGGAGTACTGAGCAGTTCTTC

j_call: TRBJ2-4
d_call: TRBD1
clone_size: .
v_call: TRBV11-2
cdr3_aa: CASSLDPPQGAGSKNIQYF
cdr3_nt: TGTGCCAGCAGCTTAGATCCCCCACAGGGGGCAGGATCCAAAAACATTCAGTACTTC

j_call: TRBJ1-1
d_call: .
clone_size: once
v_call: TRBV30
cdr3_aa: CAWSSQWGAEAFF
cdr3_nt: TGTGCCTGGAGTTCTCAGTGGGGGGCTGAAGCTTTCTTT

j_call: TRBJ1-6
d_call: TRBD1
clone_size: .
v_call: TRBV11-3
cdr3_aa: CASSLGQGVTYNSPLHF
cdr3_nt: TGTGCCAGCAGCTTAGGGCAGGGGGTCACCTATAATTCACCCCTCCACTTT

j_call: TRBJ1-2
d_call: TRBD1
clone_size: .
v_call: TRBV4-2
cdr3_aa: CASSHEGTGGYYGYTF
cdr3_nt: TGTGCCAGCAGCCATGAAGGGACAGGGGGCTACTATGGCTACACCTTC

j_call: TRBJ2-7
d_call: .
clone_size: many
v_call: TRBV10-3
cdr3_aa: CAISEGGARYEQYF
cdr3_nt: TGTGCCATCAGTGAGGGGGGAGCGAGATACGAGCAGTACTTC

j_call: TRBJ2-2
d_call: .
clone_size: .
v_call: TRBV20-1
cdr3_aa: CSATGSGELFF
cdr3_nt: TGCAGTGCCACAGGGTCCGGGGAGCTGTTTTTT

j_call: TRBJ1-1
d_call: TRBD1
clone_size: .
v_call: TRBV13
cdr3_aa: CASSIDRGRGEAFF
cdr3_nt: TGTGCCAGCAGCATAGACAGGGGACGGGGTGAAGCTTTCTTT

j_call: TRBJ2-1
d_call: TRBD1
clone_size: .
v_call: TRBV7-8
cdr3_aa: CATMTGGAEQFF
cdr3_nt: TGTGCCACCATGACAGGGGGGGCTGAGCAGTTCTTC

j_call: TRBJ2-7
d_call: TRBD1
clone_size: .
v_call: TRBV27
cdr3_aa: CASSYGQGASRQYF
cdr3_nt: TGTGCCAGCAGTTATGGACAGGGGGCTTCTCGCCAGTACTTC

j_call: TRBJ1-6
d_call: .
clone_size: .
v_call: TRBV27
cdr3_aa: CASSITGSLSSPLHF
cdr3_nt: TGTGCCAGCAGTATCACAGGGTCCCTGAGCTCACCCCTCCACTTT

j_call: TRBJ1-4
d_call: .
clone_size: .
v_call: TRBV2
cdr3_aa: CASSGAGWSNEKLFF
cdr3_nt: TGTGCCAGCAGCGGAGCAGGGTGGTCTAATGAAAAACTGTTTTTT

j_call: TRBJ2-1
d_call: TRBD2
clone_size: .
v_call: TRBV11-3
cdr3_aa: CASSLLGLDSNEQFF
cdr3_nt: TGTGCCAGCAGCTTGCTCGGACTAGACAGCAATGAGCAGTTCTTC

j_call: TRBJ1-4
d_call: .
clone_size: .
v_call: TRBV28
cdr3_aa: CASSPMGRLNEKLFF
cdr3_nt: TGTGCCAGCAGTCCCATGGGACGGCTTAATGAAAAACTGTTTTTT

j_call: TRBJ2-2
d_call: .
clone_size: .
v_call: TRBV2
cdr3_aa: CASSEARLGLFTGELFF
cdr3_nt: TGTGCCAGCAGTGAAGCGCGACTGGGACTGTTCACCGGGGAGCTGTTTTTT

j_call: TRBJ1-4
d_call: TRBD1
clone_size: .
v_call: TRBV5-1
cdr3_aa: CASRPQGGTNEKLFF
cdr3_nt: TGCGCCAGCAGACCACAGGGGGGGACTAATGAAAAACTGTTTTTT

j_call: TRBJ1-1
d_call: .
clone_size: .
v_call: TRBV19
cdr3_aa: CASSIGGAGNTEAFF
cdr3_nt: TGTGCCAGTAGTATAGGAGGGGCTGGGAACACTGAAGCTTTCTTT

j_call: TRBJ2-6
d_call: .
clone_size: .
v_call: TRBV27
cdr3_aa: CASSPTRQSSGANVLTF
cdr3_nt: TGTGCCAGCAGCCCCACGAGACAGAGCTCTGGGGCCAACGTCCTGACTTTC

j_call: TRBJ2-7
d_call: TRBD1
clone_size: few
v_call: TRBV5-1
cdr3_aa: CASSYDRGPDEQYF
cdr3_nt: TGCGCCAGCAGCTACGACAGGGGGCCGGACGAGCAGTACTTC

j_call: TRBJ1-4
d_call: TRBD1
clone_size: .
v_call: TRBV19
cdr3_aa: CASSSRGQGAVANEKLFF
cdr3_nt: TGTGCCAGTAGCTCCCGGGGACAGGGGGCTGTCGCTAATGAAAAACTGTTTTTT

j_call: TRBJ1-2
d_call: .
clone_size: .
v_call: TRBV27
cdr3_aa: CASSLTANYGYTF
cdr3_nt: TGTGCCAGCAGTTTGACAGCTAACTATGGCTACACCTTC

j_call: TRBJ1-4
d_call: .
clone_size: .
v_call: TRBV3-1/TRBV3-2
cdr3_aa: CASSQDRATEGLFF
cdr3_nt: TGTGCCAGCAGCCAAGATCGCGCCACCGAAGGACTGTTTTTT

j_call: TRBJ1-4
d_call: .
clone_size: .
v_call: TRBV4-1
cdr3_aa: CASSRVVLHNEKLFF
cdr3_nt: TGCGCCAGCAGCCGAGTCGTTTTGCATAATGAAAAACTGTTTTTT

j_call: TRBJ2-6
d_call: .
clone_size: few
v_call: TRBV6-4
cdr3_aa: CASSDSGSGANVLTF
cdr3_nt: TGTGCCAGCAGTGACTCAGGCTCTGGGGCCAACGTCCTGACTTTC

j_call: TRBJ2-7
d_call: TRBD2
clone_size: .
v_call: TRBV10-3
cdr3_aa: CAISDSGSFWQYF
cdr3_nt: TGTGCCATCAGTGATAGCGGGAGCTTCTGGCAGTACTTC

j_call: TRBJ2-1
d_call: TRBD2
clone_size: .
v_call: TRBV12-5
cdr3_aa: CASGLATSGWPSEQFF
cdr3_nt: TGTGCTAGTGGTTTGGCGACTAGCGGGTGGCCCTCTGAGCAGTTCTTC

j_call: TRBJ1-3
d_call: .
clone_size: .
v_call: TRBV7-2
cdr3_aa: CASSTQQWSSGNTIYF
cdr3_nt: TGTGCCAGCAGCACGCAACAGTGGAGCTCTGGAAACACCATATATTTT

j_call: TRBJ2-1
d_call: .
clone_size: .
v_call: TRBV29-1
cdr3_aa: CSVVMIPSSYNEQFF
cdr3_nt: TGCAGCGTTGTTATGATCCCGAGCTCCTACAATGAGCAGTTCTTC

j_call: TRBJ2-1
d_call: TRBD2
clone_size: .
v_call: TRBV6-1
cdr3_aa: CASSEEAGGRNEQFF
cdr3_nt: TGTGCCAGCAGTGAAGAAGCGGGAGGTCGCAATGAGCAGTTCTTC

j_call: TRBJ1-4
d_call: TRBD1
clone_size: .
v_call: TRBV6-1
cdr3_aa: CASSDRGLTNEKLFF
cdr3_nt: TGTGCCAGCAGTGACAGGGGGTTAACTAATGAAAAACTGTTTTTT

j_call: TRBJ2-2
d_call: .
clone_size: .
v_call: TRBV6-5
cdr3_aa: CASSYGTGELFF
cdr3_nt: TGTGCCAGCAGTTACGGCACCGGGGAGCTGTTTTTT